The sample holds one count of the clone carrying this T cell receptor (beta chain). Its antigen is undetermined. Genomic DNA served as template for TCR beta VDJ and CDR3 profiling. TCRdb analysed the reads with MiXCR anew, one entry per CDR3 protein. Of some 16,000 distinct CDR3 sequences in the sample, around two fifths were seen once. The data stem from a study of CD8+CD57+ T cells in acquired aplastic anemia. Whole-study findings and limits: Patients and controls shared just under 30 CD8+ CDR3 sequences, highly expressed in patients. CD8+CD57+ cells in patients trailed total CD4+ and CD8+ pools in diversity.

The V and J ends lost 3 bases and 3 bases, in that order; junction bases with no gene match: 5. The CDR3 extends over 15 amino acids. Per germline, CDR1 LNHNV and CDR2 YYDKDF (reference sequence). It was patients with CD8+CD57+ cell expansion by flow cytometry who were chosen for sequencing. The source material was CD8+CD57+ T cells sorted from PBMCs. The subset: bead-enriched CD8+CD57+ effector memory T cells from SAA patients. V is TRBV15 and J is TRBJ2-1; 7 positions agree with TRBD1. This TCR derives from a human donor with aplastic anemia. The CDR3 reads CATSSLGTDYNEQFF. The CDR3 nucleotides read TGTGCCACCAGCAGCTTGGGGACAGACTACAATGAGCAGTTCTTC.